The next 26 T cell receptor beta chains were all read from a single sample in a study of T cells in Graves' hyperthyroidism and ophthalmopathy. RNA transcripts provided the source from which TCR beta CDR3 regions were amplified. First-round RT-PCR targeting the TCR CDR3 was performed with the HTBI primer set. MiXCR was run by TCRdb on the multiplex PCR reads, yielding one entry per CDR3 protein. In the table there are about 460,000 distinct CDR3 sequences, about 20% of which are singletons. Sequencing was performed on blood. The receptors stem from a woman in her seventies with Graves' ophthalmopathy.

This clonotype was seen at least ten times. The J gene is TRBJ1-2, the V gene TRBV7-6, with 7 bases fitting TRBD1. Germline V gives CDR1 SGHVS, CDR2 FNYEAQ. The CDR3 sequence is 13 residues long. V was pared by 4 bases and J by 6 bases, with 5 bases of the junction left unmatched. In nucleotides, the CDR3 is TGTGCCAGCAGCTCGACAGGGCGGGATGGCTACACCTTC. This codes for CASSSTGRDGYTF.

The V gene is TRBV30, the J gene TRBJ1-6; 8 bases map to TRBD1. Germline CDR1 reads GTSNPN; CDR2 reads SVGIG (reference sequence). V was pared by 0 bases and J by 6 bases, with 7 bases of the junction left unmatched. The CDR3 covers 16 residues. The CDR3 region has the DNA TGTGCCTGGAGTGTACGATGGACAGGGCTTAATTCACCCCTCCACTTT. Translated, it gives CAWSVRWTGLNSPLHF.

This clonotype turned up a few times. The chain is built from TRBV7-2 and TRBJ1-6, with D unclear. Germline CDR1 reads SGHTA; CDR2 reads FQGNSA. V lost 5 bases and J 4 bases, leaving 3 bases between the germline ends. The CDR3 contains 12 residues. The CDR3, as DNA: TGTGCCAGCAGCGCTTATAATTCACCCCTCCACTTT. This sequence encodes CASSAYNSPLHF. Full variable domain (rest looked up from reference TRBV7-2 and TRBJ1-6): GAGVSQSPSNKVTEKGKDVELRCDPISGHTALYWYRQSLGQGLEFLIYFQGNSAPDKSGLPSDRFSAERTGGSVSTLTIQRTQQEDSAVYLCASSAYNSPLHFGNGTRLTVT.

The rearrangement joins TRBV5-8 to TRBJ1-2; TRBD1 aligns across 8 bases. This CDR3 spans 15 amino acids. Per germline, CDR1 SGHTS and CDR2 YDEGEE. V gave up 6 bases and J gave up 4 bases; unmatched junction bases: 11. CDR3: CASTLTQGAGYGYTF. CDR3 nucleotide sequence: TGTGCCAGCACTCTCACGCAGGGGGCGGGCTATGGCTACACCTTC.

J is TRBJ2-6 and V is TRBV7-9; 7 nucleotides agree with TRBD1. This CDR3 spans 19 amino acids. Germline V gives CDR1 SEHNR, CDR2 FQNEAQ (reference sequence). Unmatched junction bases numbered 9, after V lost 1 base and J lost 0 bases. The CDR3 sequence: CASSLGRTGFGSGANVLTF. CDR3 nucleotide sequence: TGTGCCAGCAGCTTAGGACGGACAGGTTTTGGCTCTGGGGCCAACGTCCTGACTTTC.

This clonotype was counted only a few times. The chain links TRBV29-1 to TRBJ2-5; 12 bases map to TRBD1. J gave up 4 bases and V 6 bases, and 15 bases lay outside the gene matches. The germline gives CDR1 SQVTM, CDR2 ANQGSEA. The CDR3 loop spans 17 amino acids. CDR3 DNA: TGCAGCGTCGGGGGTGGTTGGGACAGGGGGCTGCGAGAGACCCAGTACTTC. Its translation is CSVGGGWDRGLRETQYF.

CDR3 DNA: TGCGCCAGCAGCTATCAGGGGGCGGATTATGAAAAACTGTTTTTT. It is translated as CASSYQGADYEKLFF. The rearrangement joins TRBV5-1 to TRBJ1-4; TRBD1 matches at 8 bases. Looked up from germline, CDR1 is SGHRS and CDR2 is YFSETQ. CDR3 size: 15 residues. V trimming: 3 bases; J trimming: 6 bases; junction bases outside the gene matches: 7.

The chain uses TRBV20-1 and TRBJ2-7; 9 nucleotides align to TRBD2. The J segment lost 6 bases and the V segment lost 5 bases, leaving 8 bases of the junction unmatched. Germline V CDR1 and CDR2: DFQATT, SNEGSKA (reference sequence). The CDR3 loop spans 13 amino acids. The CDR3 here is CSACSLAGSEQYF. The DNA for the CDR3 is TGCAGTGCTTGTTCGCTAGCGGGAAGCGAGCAGTACTTC.

This clonotype was detected many times. This rearrangement joins TRBV6-2 or TRBV6-3 to TRBJ2-1, with D unclear. With 2 bases removed from V and 4 bases from J, the gap between germline ends came to 12 bases. CDR3 length: 15 amino acids. CDR1 and CDR2 from the germline V gene are MNHEY and SVGEGT. The CDR3 here is CASSYGVGLYNEQFF. CDR3 nucleotide sequence: TGTGCCAGCAGTTACGGGGTCGGATTATACAATGAGCAGTTCTTC.

This clonotype was counted between two and nine times. The rearrangement links TRBV19 to TRBJ2-7, with unresolved D. The CDR3 is 15 residues long. V was clipped by 1 base and J by 2 bases, with 12 bases between them. Germline V gene lookup returns CDR1 LNHDA and CDR2 SQIVND (reference sequence). CDR3: CASSIGGVSPYEQYF. CDR3 sequence (DNA): TGTGCCAGTAGTATAGGTGGAGTCTCCCCCTACGAGCAGTACTTC.

The chain uses TRBV4-3 and TRBJ2-1, with D hard to call. The V gene lost 4 bases and the J gene lost 6 bases, with 19 bases spanning the gap. The CDR3 sequence is 16 residues long. The germline CDR1 and CDR2 sequences are LGHNA and YSLEER. CDR3: CASSPTAQPTSNEQFF. The CDR3 nucleotides read TGCGCCAGCAGCCCCACAGCACAACCCACCTCCAATGAGCAGTTCTTC.

This clonotype was counted many times. The gene calls are TRBV2 and TRBJ2-7, with TRBD1 matching over 8 bases. Germline V gives CDR1 SNHLY, CDR2 FYNNEI. V was pared by 10 bases and J by 5 bases, with 4 bases of the junction left unmatched. The CDR3 is made up of 11 amino acids. The CDR3 protein is CAILDRDEQYF. As DNA, the CDR3 is TGTGCCATACTGGACAGGGACGAGCAGTACTTC.

With respect to this clonotype: A much bigger clone sits one base away, suggesting this may be a read error. This rearrangement joins TRBV7-3 to TRBJ2-1, with D possibly matching TRBD2 (5 bases). Deletions cut 2 bases from V and 12 bases from J, with 11 bases between. The CDR3 runs 12 residues. CDR1 is SGHTA, CDR2 FQGTGA, per germline. The CDR3 protein is CASSLGEYGQFF. In DNA form, the CDR3 reads TGTGCCAGCAGCTTAGGGGAGTATGGGCAGTTCTTC.

This rearrangement joins TRBV12-3 or TRBV12-4 to TRBJ1-1, with D possibly being TRBD1 (5 bases). V lost 0 bases, J lost 11 bases, and 10 bases lay in between. The CDR3 is made up of 12 amino acids. CDR3 bases: TGTGCCAGCAGTTTAGCAGGAGGGGCCGCTTTCTTT. It translates to CASSLAGGAAFF.

This chain links TRBV12-3 or TRBV12-4 with TRBJ1-1; maybe TRBD1 (5 bases). Trimming shortened V by 10 bases and J by 8 bases, and 17 bases separated the two germline ends. There are 12 residues in the CDR3. CDR3 sequence (DNA): TGTGCCACCATACCGGGGGGGGGAGAAGCTTTCTTT. It translates to CATIPGGGEAFF.

This clonotype was detected once. The chain combines TRBV3-1 with TRBJ1-1; TRBD1 aligns across 7 bases. The germline gives CDR1 LGHDT, CDR2 YNNKEL (reference sequence). This CDR3 is 13 amino acids long. V shed 7 bases and J 4 bases; nucleotides not matched to a gene: 6. The CDR3 sequence is CASTTTGSTEAFF. CDR3 in DNA: TGTGCCAGCACCACGACAGGGAGCACTGAAGCTTTCTTT.

This clonotype showed up many times. The chain combines TRBV6-6 with TRBJ1-2; D remains unclear. Deletions cut 0 bases from V and 1 base from J, with 6 bases between. The V gene's germline CDR1 is MNHNY and CDR2 SVGAGI (reference sequence). CDR3 size: 14 residues. CDR3 residues: CASSYSSVNYGYTF. The DNA for the CDR3 is TGTGCCAGCAGTTACTCGTCAGTTAACTATGGCTACACCTTC.

The genes are TRBV11-2 and TRBJ1-2; no clear D. V shed 7 bases and J shed 3 bases, with 15 bases lying between them. Germline V gene sequence: CDR1 SGHAT, CDR2 FQNNGV. The CDR3 is 14 amino acids. Here the CDR3 DNA reads TGTGCCAGCAACCGGCAAGCGCAGGACTATGGCTACACCTTC. Amino acid sequence: CASNRQAQDYGYTF.

CDR3 sequence (DNA): TGTGCCAGCAGCTTAAGGGGGAGCGGGAGCGGATTTATTAGCACAGATACGCAGTATTTT. Translation gives CASSLRGSGSGFISTDTQYF. The V call is TRBV7-3, the J call TRBJ2-3; 8 bases map to TRBD2. CDR1 is SGHTA and CDR2 is FQGTGA in the germline V gene. The V gene end was trimmed by 1 base and the J gene end by 0 bases; junction bases not matched to a gene: 15. CDR3 size: 20 residues.

In this sample, this clonotype turned up a few times. This chain uses TRBV11-2 with TRBJ1-2; D may be TRBD1 (6 bases). Germline V gene lookup returns CDR1 SGHAT and CDR2 FQNNGV. The CDR3 loop spans 14 amino acids. Between the trimmed V and J ends, which lost 3 bases and 3 bases, there was a span of 11 bases. The CDR3 reads CASSLSGADYGYTF. The CDR3 DNA sequence: TGTGCCAGCAGCTTGTCGGGGGCGGACTATGGCTACACCTTC.

The chain carries TRBV7-6 and TRBJ2-5; D might be TRBD1 or TRBD2, each matching 6 bases. The CDR3 has 14 amino acids. CDR1 and CDR2 from the germline V gene are SGHVS and FNYEAQ. V lost 5 bases and J lost 5, with 15 bases in between. CDR3 amino acids: CASSRGPVGETQYF. The CDR3 DNA follows: TGTGCCAGCAGCCGGGGGCCTGTAGGTGAGACCCAGTACTTC.

This sequence joins TRBV20-1 and TRBJ2-5, with D tentatively TRBD2 (6 bases). V lost 6 bases, J lost 5 bases, and 16 bases lay in between. This CDR3 contains 13 residues. Per germline, CDR1 DFQATT and CDR2 SNEGSKA (reference sequence). CDR3 sequence reads: CSALGGAAETQYF. In DNA, the CDR3 is TGCAGTGCCCTGGGGGGAGCGGCGGAGACCCAGTACTTC.

The sample holds many counts of this clonotype. V and J are TRBV18 and TRBJ1-1; the D gene is possibly TRBD1 (6 bases). The CDR3 is 12 residues long. Trimming cost V 5 bases and J 6 bases, with 10 bases left between them. CDR1 is KGHSH and CDR2 is LQKENI in the germline V gene. The CDR3, as DNA: TGTGCCAGCTCAGCTGGGACATCTGAAGCTTTCTTT. Translation: CASSAGTSEAFF.

This sequence joins TRBV27 and TRBJ1-2; 9 nucleotides agree with TRBD1. J lost 5 bases, V lost 3 bases, and 13 bases had no gene match. This CDR3 contains 17 residues. CDR1 is MNHEY, CDR2 SMNVEV, per germline (reference sequence). As DNA, the CDR3 is TGTGCCAGCAGTTTCTATGGGGGGGGACAGGGCCCTTATGGCTACACCTTC. Translation gives CASSFYGGGQGPYGYTF.

The chain couples TRBV5-1 to TRBJ2-3, with a tentative D call TRBD1 (5 bases). The CDR3 consists of 13 residues. V was shortened by 4 bases and J by 5 bases, with 11 bases between the two germline ends. The germline V gene encodes CDR1 SGHRS and CDR2 YFSETQ. The CDR3 reads CASSRQLGDTQYF. The CDR3 coding sequence is TGCGCCAGCAGCCGACAGTTAGGAGATACGCAGTATTTT.

The rearrangement links TRBV5-4 to TRBJ2-7, with TRBD1 matching 12 bases. CDR3 length equals 15 residues. Germline values: CDR1 SGHNT, CDR2 YYREEE (reference sequence). J was trimmed by 7 bases and V by 3 bases; bases with no gene match: 8. The CDR3 protein is CASSSGGTGGKEQYF. The CDR3 nucleotides are TGTGCCAGCAGCTCCGGAGGGACAGGGGGCAAAGAGCAGTACTTC.